This entry is about one T cell receptor beta chain. Germline V lookup: CDR1 LNHDA, CDR2 SQIVND (reference sequence). This CDR3 spans 12 amino acids. Multiplex touch-down PCR amplified TRB using TRB-A and TRB-B pools in one tube. TCRdb processed the multiplex PCR reads again and assigns one entry to each CDR3 protein, with no DNA. The sample includes 15,000 or so distinct CDR3 sequences. TRB was amplified from roughly 270 ng of peripheral blood genomic DNA per sample. The data are from a study of T cell clusters in autoimmune cytopenias. Sequencing was done on a sample of peripheral blood. The chain joins TRBV19 to TRBJ1-2. The receptor's source is a human donor with an autoimmune cytopenia or autoimmune hepatitis (not recorded which). The CDR3 spells CASSISDGYYTF.